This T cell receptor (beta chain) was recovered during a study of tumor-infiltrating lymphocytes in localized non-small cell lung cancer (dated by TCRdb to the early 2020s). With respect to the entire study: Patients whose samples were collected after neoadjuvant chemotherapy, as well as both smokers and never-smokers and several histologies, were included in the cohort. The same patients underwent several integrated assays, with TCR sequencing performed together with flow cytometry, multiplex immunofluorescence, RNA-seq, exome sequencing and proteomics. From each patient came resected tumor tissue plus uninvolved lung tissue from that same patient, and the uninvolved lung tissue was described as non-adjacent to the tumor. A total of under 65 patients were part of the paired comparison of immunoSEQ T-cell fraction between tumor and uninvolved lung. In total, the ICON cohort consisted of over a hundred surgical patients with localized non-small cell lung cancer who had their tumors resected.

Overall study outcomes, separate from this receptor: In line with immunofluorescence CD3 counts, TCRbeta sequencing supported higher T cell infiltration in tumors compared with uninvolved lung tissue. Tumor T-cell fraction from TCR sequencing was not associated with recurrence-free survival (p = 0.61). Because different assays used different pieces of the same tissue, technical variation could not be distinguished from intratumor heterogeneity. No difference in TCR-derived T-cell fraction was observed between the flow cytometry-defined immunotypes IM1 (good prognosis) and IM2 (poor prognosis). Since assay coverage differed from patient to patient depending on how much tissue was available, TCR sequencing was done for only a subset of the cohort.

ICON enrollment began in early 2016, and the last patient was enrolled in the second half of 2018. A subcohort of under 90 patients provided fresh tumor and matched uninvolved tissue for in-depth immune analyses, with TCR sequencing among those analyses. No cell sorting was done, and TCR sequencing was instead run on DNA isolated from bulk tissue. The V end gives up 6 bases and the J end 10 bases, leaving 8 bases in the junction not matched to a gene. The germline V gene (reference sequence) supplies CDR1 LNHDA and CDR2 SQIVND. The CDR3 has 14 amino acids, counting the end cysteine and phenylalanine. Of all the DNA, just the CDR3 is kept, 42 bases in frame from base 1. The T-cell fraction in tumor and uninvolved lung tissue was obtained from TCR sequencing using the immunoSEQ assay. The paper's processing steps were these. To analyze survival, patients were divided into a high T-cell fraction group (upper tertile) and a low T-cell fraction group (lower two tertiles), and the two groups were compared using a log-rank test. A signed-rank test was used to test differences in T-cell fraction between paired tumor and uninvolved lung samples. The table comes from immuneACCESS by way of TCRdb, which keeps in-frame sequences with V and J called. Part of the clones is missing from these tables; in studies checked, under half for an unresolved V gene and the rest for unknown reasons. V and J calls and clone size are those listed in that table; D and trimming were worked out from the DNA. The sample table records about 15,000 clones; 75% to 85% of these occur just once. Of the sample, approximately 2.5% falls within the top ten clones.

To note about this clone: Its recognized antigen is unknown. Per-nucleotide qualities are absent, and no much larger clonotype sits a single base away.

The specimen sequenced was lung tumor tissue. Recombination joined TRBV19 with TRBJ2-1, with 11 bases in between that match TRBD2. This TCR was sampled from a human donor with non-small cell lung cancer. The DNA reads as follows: TGTGCCAGTAGGGTAGCGGGAGGGCCCTCCGAGCAGTTCTTC. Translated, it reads CASRVAGGPSEQFF.